A single sample gave rise to the 9 T cell receptor beta chains below, sequenced in a study of T-cell memory formation after mild COVID-19 listed by TCRdb under 2021. Libraries came from 5' RACE. TCRdb lists the instrument as Illumina NovaSeq 6000. TCRdb cleaned the public reads at Q25 with fastp, built clones with MiXCR and kept in-frame beta chains. Rows with one shared CDR3 protein collapse into an entry with the most common genes and DNA. The sample table contains hundreds of thousands of distinct CDR3 sequences; only one count was recorded for roughly 15% of them. The top ten clones comprise around 24% of the sample. The source material was PBMCs or a T cell subset sorted from them (not recorded which). Receptors were obtained from a young man who had mild COVID-19 (a few samples of this study predate the infection). The sample titles of this study are shuffled in the database, so cell type and time point are left out; the donor was told from shared clones.

This rearrangement joins TRBV9 to TRBJ1-4; TRBD1 agrees at 7 bases. Germline CDR1 is SGDLS and CDR2 is YYNGEE. The CDR3 is 15 amino acids. The V gene end was trimmed by 2 bases and the J gene end by 6 bases; junction bases not matched to a gene: 7. CDR3 bases: TGTGCCAGCAGCGTGGGGGGACAGCTCTATGAAAAACTGTTTTTT. Translated, it gives CASSVGGQLYEKLFF.

This clonotype was seen more than once but under ten times. The chain's CDR3 is CASSFPGLAGGYTIETQYF. CDR3 in DNA: TGTGCCAGCAGCTTTCCCGGACTAGCGGGGGGTTATACCATCGAGACCCAGTACTTC. V gene TRBV11-2 combines with J gene TRBJ2-5; TRBD2 matches at 14 bases. The germline V gene has CDR1 SGHAT and CDR2 FQNNGV. V was clipped by 3 bases and J by 5 bases; unmatched bases: 14. The CDR3 is 19 amino acids.

This clonotype has a count of ten or more. The junction differs from germline at one of its ends, possibly a read error. The V gene is TRBV3-1, the J gene TRBJ1-6; the D is unclear. CDR1 and CDR2 (germline): LGHDT, YNNKEL (reference sequence). This CDR3 contains 14 residues. The CDR3 nucleotides are TGTGCCAGCAGCCTTACATCCTCTAATTCACCCCTCCACTTT. Its protein product is CASSLTSSNSPLHF.

This clonotype was observed at least ten times. V and J are TRBV7-2 and TRBJ2-3; unclear D gene. In germline, CDR1 is SGHTA, CDR2 FQGNSA. With 1 base removed from V and 3 bases from J, the gap between germline ends came to 5 bases. The CDR3 contains 13 residues. CDR3 nucleotides: TGTGCCAGCAGCTTAGTGGAAACAGATACGCAGTATTTT. This translates into CASSLVETDTQYF.

This clonotype was seen a few times. The chain employs TRBV2 and TRBJ2-7; D is ambiguous. V was cut by 5 bases and J by 0 bases, with 8 bases left in between. This CDR3 contains 13 residues. Per germline, CDR1 SNHLY and CDR2 FYNNEI. The CDR3 DNA is TGTGCCAGCAGTAGGCGATACTCCTACGAGCAGTACTTC. Protein product: CASSRRYSYEQYF.

The chain links TRBV7-9 to TRBJ1-1; D might be TRBD1 (5 bases). V was cut by 1 base and J by 0 bases, with 9 bases left in between. Germline V CDR1 and CDR2: SEHNR, FQNEAQ (reference sequence). The CDR3 sequence is 15 residues long. CDR3 nucleotides: TGTGCCAGCAGCTTAGTCCAGGGCATGAACACTGAAGCTTTCTTT. It specifies CASSLVQGMNTEAFF.

This clonotype has more than one count but fewer than ten. The chain uses TRBV6-6 and TRBJ1-1; D is ambiguous. The V end lost 6 bases, the J end lost 1 base, and 9 bases lay between the germline ends. CDR1 is MNHNY and CDR2 is SVGAGI in the germline V gene (reference sequence). The CDR3 runs 13 residues. CDR3 nucleotides: TGTGCCAGCAGCCTTACACAGAACACTGAAGCTTTCTTT. Protein sequence: CASSLTQNTEAFF.

The table lists this clonotype with a count of one. The chain combines TRBV4-1 with TRBJ2-1; 7 bases match TRBD1. V lost 2 bases to trimming and J lost 7 bases; unmatched junction nucleotides: 8. The CDR3 contains 15 residues. The V gene's germline CDR1 is MGHRA and CDR2 YSYEKL. The CDR3 DNA reads TGCGCCAGCAGCCAACCCGGGACAGAGGGGAATGAGCAGTTCTTC. Translating gives CASSQPGTEGNEQFF.

This clonotype was detected only a few times. This chain uses TRBV4-1 with TRBJ2-7, with TRBD1 matching 12 bases. Germline lookup yields CDR1 MGHRA and CDR2 YSYEKL. The CDR3 is 16 residues long. V shed 0 bases and J 5 bases; nucleotides not matched to a gene: 5. The CDR3 coding sequence is TGCGCCAGCAGCCAAGATGTCGGGACAGGGGGCCACGAGCAGTACGTC. Translated: CASSQDVGTGGHEQYV.